The rows below give T cell receptor beta chains drawn from one sample of a study of T cell responses to AZD1222 COVID-19 vaccine. The method was immunoSEQ multiplex PCR; TCRdb's version includes in-frame clones alone and lacks a portion of them. The sample records 90,000 to 130,000 clones, roughly 90% being singletons. The sequencing here drew on peripheral blood, taken on day 0 of AZD1222 vaccination. Receptor source: an adult in good health. Each CDR3 is given with its conserved first and last residue. A D gene is named only where the DNA matches it firmly. Only part of the rows carry a size: once, few, many, or a class if the clone is expanded.

>.|.|TRBJ2-1|TRBV9
TGTGCCAGCAGCGTAAGACTAGGCATTGACAATGAGCAGTTCTTC
CASSVRLGIDNEQFF
>.|.|TRBJ1-1|TRBV4-2
TGTGCCAGCAGCCAAGTTGGCAGGGAAAGCGGCACTGAAGCTTTCTTT
CASSQVGRESGTEAFF
>.|TRBD2|TRBJ2-1|TRBV6-1
TGTGCCAGCAGTGAACGAGCGGGGGGGCTCTGGGAGCAGTTCTTC
CASSERAGGLWEQFF
>.|.|TRBJ2-4|TRBV5-6
TGTGCCAGCACCCTCAGGGTGGCCAAAAACATTCAGTACTTC
CASTLRVAKNIQYF
>.|TRBD1|TRBJ1-4|TRBV3-1/TRBV3-2
TGTGCCAGCAGCCCCGCCGGGACAGGCGGGGAAAAACTGTTTTTT
CASSPAGTGGEKLFF
>few|TRBD1|TRBJ1-3|TRBV2
TGTGCCAGCAGACCCACAGGGGGATCTGGAAACACCATATATTTT
CASRPTGGSGNTIYF
>.|.|TRBJ2-3|TRBV3-1/TRBV3-2
TGTGCCAGCAGCCAAGAAAATGGTCCTACGCAGTATTTT
CASSQENGPTQYF
>.|.|TRBJ1-2|TRBV6-4
TGTGCCAGCAGTGACAGCGGGGGGATTCACTATGGCTACACCTTC
CASSDSGGIHYGYTF
>.|TRBD2|TRBJ2-7|TRBV7-8
TGTGCCAGCAGCTCCCCCGGGCCCAGCGGGAACCGCTACGAGCAGTACTTC
CASSSPGPSGNRYEQYF
>.|.|TRBJ1-1|TRBV9
TGTGCCAGCAGCCCTTATAAGAGGAAGAACACTGAAGCTTTCTTT
CASSPYKRKNTEAFF
>.|.|TRBJ1-2|TRBV6-4
TGTGCCAGCAGTGAGGGGGTGGCCTATGGCTACACCTTC
CASSEGVAYGYTF
>.|.|TRBJ2-2|TRBV29-1
TGCAGCGTTGGTCCGTACACCGGGGAGCTGTTTTTT
CSVGPYTGELFF
>.|.|TRBJ1-1|TRBV19
TGTGCCAGTAGTCTTATGACAGGAGGGGCAAGGGGCACTGAAGCTTTCTTT
CASSLMTGGARGTEAFF
>once|.|TRBJ1-1|TRBV6-5
TGTGCCAGCACTGGGAAAGTGAACACTGAAGCTTTCTTT
CASTGKVNTEAFF
>.|.|TRBJ2-1|TRBV24-1
TGTGCCACCAGTGATAGCGGGCGGGGACTCAATGAGCAGTTCTTC
CATSDSGRGLNEQFF
>once|.|TRBJ1-6|TRBV27
TGTGCCAGCAGTTTATCGATTTGGGAACGGAATTCACCCCTCCACTTT
CASSLSIWERNSPLHF
>.|TRBD1|TRBJ1-2|TRBV11-2
TGTGCCAGCAGCGCAGGGGGCGGAGGTGGCTACACCTTC
CASSAGGGGGYTF
>.|TRBD2|TRBJ2-3|TRBV2
TGTGCCAGCAGACTAGCGGGAAGGACAGATACGCAGTATTTT
CASRLAGRTDTQYF
>.|TRBD1|TRBJ2-3|TRBV9
TGTGCCAGCAGCTCGATAACAGGGGATCATACGCAGTATTTT
CASSSITGDHTQYF
>.|TRBD2|TRBJ2-2|TRBV7-2
TGTGCCAGCAGCTTGCGGGAGGGACACACCGGGGAGCTGTTTTTT
CASSLREGHTGELFF
>.|.|TRBJ1-5|TRBV10-3
TGTGCCATCAAAGAAGGGATAGATCAGCCCCAGCATTTT
CAIKEGIDQPQHF
>.|.|TRBJ2-1|TRBV27
TGTGCCAGCAGTCCATGGGCAGGGGGGGGATGGAATGAGCAGTTCTTC
CASSPWAGGGWNEQFF
>.|.|TRBJ1-1|TRBV5-5
TGTGCCAGCAGCTTGAGGGGGAGGGAGAACACTGAAGCTTTCTTT
CASSLRGRENTEAFF
>once|.|TRBJ2-1|TRBV6-5
TGTGCCACCTGGCTTGGGGAGCAGTTCTTC
CATWLGEQFF
>.|.|TRBJ2-1|TRBV18
TGTGCCAGCTTACACAGGGCACAGGGTGTGGAGGTCAATGAGCAGTTCTTC
CASLHRAQGVEVNEQFF
>.|.|TRBJ1-2|TRBV29-1
TGCAGCGTTGAAGCACAGCATGGCTACACCTTC
CSVEAQHGYTF
>.|.|TRBJ1-3|TRBV19
TGTGCCAGTAGTAATCAGGGAATGTCTGGAAACACCATATATTTT
CASSNQGMSGNTIYF
>.|TRBD1|TRBJ1-2|TRBV6-5
TGTGCCAGCAGTTCGGCAAGGACAGGGCGGTGGGGCTACACCTTC
CASSSARTGRWGYTF
>.|.|TRBJ1-5|TRBV3-1/TRBV3-2
TGTGCCAGCAGCCAATCGCCCGGGTCTTGGGGGCGTAGACAGCCCCAGCATTTT
CASSQSPGSWGRRQPQHF
>.|TRBD2|TRBJ2-7|TRBV7-2
TGTGCCAGCAGCTTAGTATCACTAGCGTACTCCTACGAGCAGTACTTC
CASSLVSLAYSYEQYF
>.|.|TRBJ1-1|TRBV2
TGTGCCAGCAGTGAAGTTGGGGGGTCTGAAGCTTTCTTT
CASSEVGGSEAFF
>.|.|TRBJ1-1|TRBV7-2
TGTGCCAGCAGCCGTTCCATGAACACTGAAGCTTTCTTT
CASSRSMNTEAFF
>.|.|TRBJ2-1|TRBV4-2
TGTGCCAGCAGCCAAGAGGTCCCGGGGGAGCAGTTCTTC
CASSQEVPGEQFF
>.|.|TRBJ2-1|TRBV19
TGTGCCAGTCGTCTGTGGGGGGACTACAATGAGCAGTTCTTC
CASRLWGDYNEQFF
>.|.|TRBJ1-1|TRBV4-1
TGCGCCAGCAGCCATCCACCGACAGCAGTAAACACTGAAGCTTTCTTT
CASSHPPTAVNTEAFF
>.|.|TRBJ1-2|TRBV10-3
TGTGCCATCAGTGGGGGGACATCTCTTGGCTACACCTTC
CAISGGTSLGYTF
>.|.|TRBJ2-7|TRBV14
TGTGCCAGCAGTTTCACAGGAGGAGCTACCGAGCAGTACTTC
CASSFTGGATEQYF
>.|TRBD1|TRBJ1-3|TRBV5-1
TGCGCCAGCAGGCCCATCGGCGGACAGGGGGGAAACACCATATATTTT
CASRPIGGQGGNTIYF
>.|.|TRBJ2-7|TRBV25-1
TGTGCCAGCAGCGCGACAGGCTTGTACGAGCAGTACTTC
CASSATGLYEQYF
>once|.|TRBJ2-3|TRBV5-1
TGCGCCAGCAGCTTGGCTACAGATACGCAGTATTTT
CASSLATDTQYF
>.|TRBD1|TRBJ1-2|TRBV7-9
TGTGCCAGCAGCTTAGAACAGGGGGCTAATGGCTACACCTTC
CASSLEQGANGYTF
>.|.|TRBJ2-5|TRBV6-5
TGTGCCAGCGGCAATTCGCAAGAGACCCAGTACTTC
CASGNSQETQYF
>.|TRBD1|TRBJ1-2|TRBV4-1
TGCGCCAGCAGCCAGGCAGATGACAGGGTCTATGGCTACACCTTC
CASSQADDRVYGYTF
>.|.|TRBJ1-1|TRBV25-1
TGTGCCAGCACCGGACCCACGAACACTGAAGCTTTCTTT
CASTGPTNTEAFF
>.|TRBD1|TRBJ1-1|TRBV6-1
TGTGCCAGCAGTGAAGACAGGGGCAGGGGCACTGAAGCTTTCTTT
CASSEDRGRGTEAFF
>once|.|TRBJ1-2|TRBV6-5
TGTGCCAGCAGTTACCAATTGGGTCCGTTAGACGGCTACACCTTC
CASSYQLGPLDGYTF